This is a list of T cell receptor beta chains from one sample in a study of long-term antiretroviral therapy in people with HIV. This table comes from immunoSEQ multiplex PCR, and its TCRdb copy is limited to in-frame clones, with some not included. This table has 21,000 or so clones, more than 75% appearing once. The input for sequencing was unsorted PBMCs, taken 2.3 years after starting antiretroviral therapy. The receptors were sampled from a man aged 60 to 75 with HIV. CDR3s include the opening cysteine and the closing phenylalanine or tryptophan. D genes are given only for firm matches. Where a row states a size, it is once, few, many or the class of an expanded clone; other rows omit it.

V gene: TRBV6-6
J gene: TRBJ1-2
D gene: TRBD1
clone size: -
CDR3 protein: CASSSPGQEINGYTF
CDR3 DNA: TGTGCCAGCAGTTCACCGGGACAGGAGATTAATGGCTACACCTTC

V gene: TRBV6-6
J gene: TRBJ2-7
D gene: -
clone size: once
CDR3 protein: CASSYSDNSYEQYF
CDR3 DNA: TGTGCCAGCAGTTACTCGGACAACTCCTACGAGCAGTACTTC

V gene: TRBV7-9
J gene: TRBJ2-7
D gene: -
clone size: medium-sized
CDR3 protein: CASSLSYEQYF
CDR3 DNA: TGTGCCAGCAGCCTTTCTTACGAGCAGTACTTC

V gene: TRBV4-2
J gene: TRBJ2-3
D gene: TRBD2
clone size: -
CDR3 protein: CASSHLAGGLTDTQYF
CDR3 DNA: TGTGCCAGCAGCCACTTAGCGGGGGGACTCACAGATACGCAGTATTTT

V gene: TRBV5-1
J gene: TRBJ1-6
D gene: -
clone size: -
CDR3 protein: CASSLGAGDRSPLHF
CDR3 DNA: TGCGCCAGCAGCTTGGGGGCAGGGGATCGTTCACCCCTCCACTTT

V gene: TRBV5-1
J gene: TRBJ2-3
D gene: -
clone size: -
CDR3 protein: CASSLGGTRDTQYF
CDR3 DNA: TGCGCCAGCAGCTTGGGCGGGACGAGGGATACGCAGTATTTT

V gene: TRBV5-4
J gene: TRBJ2-1
D gene: -
clone size: -
CDR3 protein: CASSSGGHSYNEQFF
CDR3 DNA: TGTGCCAGCAGCTCGGGGGGCCACTCCTACAATGAGCAGTTCTTC

V gene: TRBV2
J gene: TRBJ2-4
D gene: TRBD2
clone size: once
CDR3 protein: CASSGTSGAANQYF
CDR3 DNA: TGTGCCAGCAGCGGTACTAGCGGGGCCGCCAATCAGTACTTC

V gene: TRBV14
J gene: TRBJ2-7
D gene: TRBD1
clone size: -
CDR3 protein: CASSLTRQGWYEQYF
CDR3 DNA: TGTGCCAGCAGCCTTACACGACAGGGTTGGTACGAGCAGTACTTC

V gene: TRBV6-9
J gene: TRBJ1-5
D gene: -
clone size: -
CDR3 protein: CASSYPWGIGGGNQPQHF
CDR3 DNA: TGTGCCAGCAGTTACCCCTGGGGTATCGGTGGCGGCAATCAGCCCCAGCATTTT

V gene: TRBV5-4
J gene: TRBJ2-5
D gene: -
clone size: -
CDR3 protein: CASSRTAQETQYF
CDR3 DNA: TGTGCCAGCAGCCGGACAGCACAAGAGACCCAGTACTTC

V gene: TRBV11-2
J gene: TRBJ1-5
D gene: -
clone size: -
CDR3 protein: CASSLSHQTPQHF
CDR3 DNA: TGTGCCAGCAGCTTGTCGCATCAAACGCCCCAGCATTTT

V gene: TRBV13
J gene: TRBJ1-2
D gene: TRBD1
clone size: -
CDR3 protein: CASSLVVQGANYGYTF
CDR3 DNA: TGTGCCAGCAGCTTAGTGGTCCAGGGGGCAAACTATGGCTACACCTTC

V gene: TRBV6-1
J gene: TRBJ2-2
D gene: TRBD2
clone size: -
CDR3 protein: CASSAGLAGAMTGELFF
CDR3 DNA: TGTGCCAGCAGTGCGGGACTAGCGGGAGCAATGACCGGGGAGCTGTTTTTT

V gene: TRBV7-2
J gene: TRBJ2-3
D gene: TRBD2
clone size: -
CDR3 protein: CASSLAGTSGGSDTQYF
CDR3 DNA: TGTGCCAGCAGCTTGGCCGGGACTAGCGGGGGTTCAGATACGCAGTATTTT

V gene: TRBV11-2
J gene: TRBJ2-4
D gene: TRBD2
clone size: -
CDR3 protein: CASNPTSGDLAKNIQYF
CDR3 DNA: TGTGCCAGCAACCCGACTAGCGGAGATTTAGCCAAAAACATTCAGTACTTC

V gene: TRBV4-1
J gene: TRBJ2-3
D gene: -
clone size: -
CDR3 protein: CASSQRLGLSTDTQYF
CDR3 DNA: TGCGCCAGCAGCCAAAGACTAGGACTCAGCACAGATACGCAGTATTTT

V gene: TRBV27
J gene: TRBJ1-5
D gene: -
clone size: few
CDR3 protein: CASSLSWGLGQPQHF
CDR3 DNA: TGTGCCAGCAGTTTATCATGGGGGTTGGGTCAGCCCCAGCATTTT

V gene: TRBV2
J gene: TRBJ2-7
D gene: TRBD1
clone size: -
CDR3 protein: CASIDGQGGSYEQYF
CDR3 DNA: TGTGCCAGCATCGATGGACAGGGAGGCTCCTACGAGCAGTACTTC

V gene: TRBV6-6
J gene: TRBJ2-1
D gene: -
clone size: -
CDR3 protein: CASRLAGDYNEQFF
CDR3 DNA: TGTGCCAGCAGGCTAGCTGGGGACTACAATGAGCAGTTCTTC

V gene: TRBV28
J gene: TRBJ2-7
D gene: TRBD1
clone size: -
CDR3 protein: CASSFRPGGELWEQYF
CDR3 DNA: TGTGCCAGCAGTTTTCGGCCAGGGGGCGAATTGTGGGAGCAGTACTTC

V gene: TRBV28
J gene: TRBJ1-5
D gene: -
clone size: -
CDR3 protein: CASSLNRRLELYSNQPQHF
CDR3 DNA: TGTGCCAGCAGTTTAAACAGGCGGTTGGAATTATATAGCAATCAGCCCCAGCATTTT

V gene: TRBV6-6
J gene: TRBJ2-2
D gene: -
clone size: -
CDR3 protein: CASSPDRNTGELFF
CDR3 DNA: TGTGCCAGCAGCCCGGACAGGAACACCGGGGAGCTGTTTTTT

V gene: TRBV5-1
J gene: TRBJ1-4
D gene: -
clone size: -
CDR3 protein: CASSLGATNEKLFF
CDR3 DNA: TGCGCCAGCAGCTTGGGAGCAACTAATGAAAAACTGTTTTTT

V gene: TRBV30
J gene: TRBJ1-2
D gene: TRBD1
clone size: once
CDR3 protein: CAWGQGGGYTF
CDR3 DNA: TGTGCCTGGGGACAGGGCGGCGGCTACACCTTC

V gene: TRBV5-1
J gene: TRBJ2-7
D gene: -
clone size: -
CDR3 protein: CASSLTGPYEQYF
CDR3 DNA: TGCGCCAGCAGCTTAACAGGCCCCTACGAGCAGTACTTC

V gene: TRBV7-3
J gene: TRBJ2-2
D gene: -
clone size: -
CDR3 protein: CASGRGNTGELFF
CDR3 DNA: TGTGCCAGCGGTAGGGGGAACACCGGGGAGCTGTTTTTT

V gene: TRBV6-5
J gene: TRBJ1-2
D gene: -
clone size: -
CDR3 protein: CATSNDRYYGYTF
CDR3 DNA: TGTGCCACCAGCAACGACAGATACTATGGCTACACCTTC

V gene: TRBV9
J gene: TRBJ2-2
D gene: -
clone size: -
CDR3 protein: CASSVGLPNTGELFF
CDR3 DNA: TGTGCCAGCAGCGTAGGGCTACCGAACACCGGGGAGCTGTTTTTT

V gene: TRBV9
J gene: TRBJ2-4
D gene: -
clone size: -
CDR3 protein: CASSVLEGANQYF
CDR3 DNA: TGTGCCAGCAGCGTATTGGAGGGGGCCAATCAGTACTTC

V gene: TRBV19
J gene: TRBJ1-4
D gene: TRBD1
clone size: once
CDR3 protein: CASIFRDRGTNEKLFF
CDR3 DNA: TGTGCCAGTATTTTCCGGGACAGGGGGACTAATGAAAAACTGTTTTTT

V gene: TRBV28
J gene: TRBJ1-2
D gene: -
clone size: -
CDR3 protein: CASSIPGLRGYTF
CDR3 DNA: TGTGCCAGCAGTATCCCGGGACTTAGAGGCTACACCTTC

V gene: TRBV5-1
J gene: TRBJ2-1
D gene: TRBD2
clone size: -
CDR3 protein: CASSETSGGDNEQFF
CDR3 DNA: TGCGCCAGCAGCGAGACTAGCGGGGGGGACAATGAGCAGTTCTTC

V gene: TRBV19
J gene: TRBJ1-3
D gene: TRBD1
clone size: -
CDR3 protein: CASSRTGVGNTIYF
CDR3 DNA: TGTGCCAGTAGTCGGACAGGGGTCGGAAACACCATATATTTT

V gene: TRBV9
J gene: TRBJ1-1
D gene: -
clone size: -
CDR3 protein: CASSVSGNTEAFF
CDR3 DNA: TGTGCCAGCAGCGTATCGGGGAACACTGAAGCTTTCTTT

V gene: TRBV7-9
J gene: TRBJ2-3
D gene: -
clone size: -
CDR3 protein: CASSLSRGDTDTQYF
CDR3 DNA: TGTGCCAGCAGCTTATCTAGGGGAGACACAGATACGCAGTATTTT

V gene: TRBV29-1
J gene: TRBJ2-3
D gene: TRBD2
clone size: -
CDR3 protein: CSVGVAGSVTDTQYF
CDR3 DNA: TGCAGCGTTGGGGTAGCGGGGTCGGTCACAGATACGCAGTATTTT

V gene: TRBV7-8
J gene: TRBJ2-7
D gene: -
clone size: -
CDR3 protein: CASSLVVGEQYF
CDR3 DNA: TGTGCCAGCAGCTTAGTGGTGGGCGAGCAGTACTTC

V gene: TRBV18
J gene: TRBJ1-2
D gene: -
clone size: -
CDR3 protein: CASSTEYGYTF
CDR3 DNA: TGTGCCAGCTCGACGGAGTATGGCTACACCTTC

V gene: TRBV25-1
J gene: TRBJ1-4
D gene: -
clone size: once
CDR3 protein: CASSGAGIPEKLFF
CDR3 DNA: TGTGCCAGCAGTGGAGCAGGGATTCCTGAAAAACTGTTTTTT

V gene: TRBV2
J gene: TRBJ2-1
D gene: -
clone size: -
CDR3 protein: CASSWTTYNEQFF
CDR3 DNA: TGTGCCAGCAGTTGGACTACTTACAATGAGCAGTTCTTC